The present T cell receptor (beta chain) was sequenced within a study of blood T cell repertoires in COVID-19. The overall study: Acute-phase and convalescent COVID-19 samples originated in the United States, Italy and Spain. T cells, B-cell-depleted T cells, or PBMCs provided the cDNA or gDNA that served as material.

Per the authors' pipeline: For nucleated cells, counts were estimated from reference gene primer amplification. Some clones are missing from TCRdb's copy, which holds only in-frame ones; the method was immunoSEQ multiplex PCR. V and J calls and clone size come straight from that table; D and trimming were deduced from the DNA. Of 65,000 to 90,000 clones in the sample, about nine tenths were seen once. V was cut by 4 bases and J by 3 bases, with 9 bases left in between. Germline-derived CDR1 and CDR2 are GTSNPN and SVGIG (reference sequence). There are 12 residues in the CDR3. A few counts support this clone.

Source material: peripheral blood. This receptor was taken from a woman between 45 and 60 years old with active or convalescent COVID-19. V gene TRBV30 combines with J gene TRBJ1-1; D is uncertain. The CDR3 here is CAWMRVDTEAFF. The CDR3 region has the DNA TGTGCCTGGATGAGAGTGGACACTGAAGCTTTCTTT.